This passage covers 15 T cell receptor beta chains from one sample sequenced in a study of CD4+ T cells in melanoma. TCRdb keeps only in-frame clones here, not all; method: immunoSEQ multiplex PCR. The repertoire holds over 130,000 clones, with 80% to 95% as singletons. These receptors came from a human donor with melanoma.

The chain combines TRBV5-1 with TRBJ2-7; a weak D match, TRBD1 (6 bases). Germline V gene sequence: CDR1 SGHRS, CDR2 YFSETQ. The V end was cut by 6 bases, the J end by 2 bases, with 18 bases between. CDR3 length equals 15 residues. The CDR3 DNA follows: TGCGCCAGCAAGGGTCCCAGGGGTAAAGCCTACGAGCAGTACTTC. Encoded protein: CASKGPRGKAYEQYF.

The genes are TRBV5-4 and TRBJ2-3; D gene unclear. This CDR3 has 11 residues. Germline values: CDR1 SGHNT, CDR2 YYREEE (reference sequence). V was clipped by 4 bases and J by 5 bases, with 5 bases between them. CDR3 in DNA: TGTGCCAGCAGCACCAGAGATACGCAGTATTTT. This encodes CASSTRDTQYF. The full variable domain, with the rest looked up from reference TRBV5-4 and TRBJ2-3, is ETGVTQSPTHLIKTRGQQVTLRCSSQSGHNTVSWYQQALGQGPQFIFQYYREEENGRGNFPPRFSGLQFPNYSSELNVNALELDDSALYLCASSTRDTQYFGPGTRLTVL.

This chain joins TRBV6-1 and TRBJ1-4; 9 bases are a match to TRBD1. The germline V gene encodes CDR1 MNHNS and CDR2 SASEGT. This CDR3 region has 13 residues. Germline trimming cut 11 bases from V and 8 bases from J; bases unmatched to any gene: 9. The CDR3 sequence is CAVSGTGKEKLFF. The CDR3 region has the DNA TGTGCCGTGAGCGGGACAGGGAAAGAAAAACTGTTTTTT.

In the case of this clone: The same CDR3 is also encoded by other DNA sequences in this sample. The chain uses TRBV9 and TRBJ2-3; D may correspond to TRBD1 or TRBD2 (5 bases each). Per germline, CDR1 SGDLS and CDR2 YYNGEE. The CDR3 runs to 13 residues. V was clipped by 0 bases and J by 3 bases, with 5 bases between them. The CDR3, as DNA: TGTGCCAGCAGCGTAGGGGGGACAGATACGCAGTATTTT. Protein: CASSVGGTDTQYF.

The J gene is TRBJ1-2, the V gene TRBV7-8; no definite D call. The CDR3 has 13 residues. Per germline, CDR1 SGHVS and CDR2 FQNEAQ. Between the trimmed V and J ends, which lost 2 bases and 6 bases, there was a span of 10 bases. The CDR3 is CASSLNGLDGYTF. In nucleotides, the CDR3 is TGTGCCAGCAGCTTAAATGGCCTAGATGGCTACACCTTC.

The V gene is TRBV5-1, the J gene TRBJ1-2; D is perhaps TRBD1 (6 bases). The CDR3 length is 14 residues. The germline CDR1 and CDR2 sequences are SGHRS and YFSETQ. The V end lost 4 bases, the J end lost 4 bases, and 14 bases lay between the germline ends. This CDR3 is CASSRGSQGYGYTF. DNA for the CDR3: TGCGCCAGCAGCAGAGGCTCACAGGGCTATGGCTACACCTTC.

This chain links TRBV28 with TRBJ1-1; 9 positions match TRBD1. The germline CDR1 and CDR2 sequences are MDHEN and SYDVKM. V gave up 3 bases and J gave up 9 bases; unmatched junction bases: 5. This CDR3 comprises 13 residues. The CDR3 is CASSFRQGVKAFF. The CDR3 region has the DNA TGTGCCAGCAGTTTCCGACAGGGGGTAAAAGCTTTCTTT.

V and J are TRBV4-1 and TRBJ1-2, with D uncertain. V gave up 4 bases and J gave up 4 bases, with 16 bases separating them. Germline V gene lookup returns CDR1 MGHRA and CDR2 YSYEKL. The CDR3 sequence is 15 residues long. The CDR3 loop is CASSLIQDRSYGYTF. In nucleotides, the CDR3 is TGCGCCAGCAGCCTTATTCAAGACCGGTCCTATGGCTACACCTTC.

The CDR3 DNA follows: TGTGCCAGCAAAAAAACGGGTCCGTCCTACGAGCAGTACTTC. Translating gives CASKKTGPSYEQYF. The chain recombines TRBV6-6 with TRBJ2-7; no firm D call. CDR1 is MNHNY, CDR2 SVGAGI, per germline (reference sequence). V lost 7 bases, J lost 1 base, and 14 bases lay in between. This CDR3 spans 14 amino acids.

This CDR3 is CASSGEGGWDTEAFF. CDR3 DNA sequence: TGTGCCAGCAGCGGGGAAGGTGGGTGGGACACTGAAGCTTTCTTT. The chain recombines TRBV9 with TRBJ1-1; D call uncertain. This CDR3 is 15 amino acids long. V was cut by 3 bases and J by 3 bases, with 15 bases left in between. The germline gives CDR1 SGDLS, CDR2 YYNGEE.

This clone was counted once. This sequence joins TRBV18 and TRBJ2-4; D is perhaps TRBD1 (5 bases). The CDR3 spans 13 residues. Trimming removed 3 bases at V and 9 bases at J, with 12 bases between. Germline lookup yields CDR1 KGHSH and CDR2 LQKENI. CDR3 coding DNA: TGTGCCAGCTCACCGACAGACATTGGCATTCAGTACTTC. Translation: CASSPTDIGIQYF.

V and J are TRBV19 and TRBJ1-2, with TRBD1 matching over 8 bases. From germline, CDR1 is LNHDA and CDR2 SQIVND (reference sequence). Trimming cost V 2 bases and J 3 bases; bases outside gene matches: 11. The CDR3 length is 17 residues. The CDR3 loop reads CASSIRARTGTDYGYTF. The DNA of the CDR3 is TGTGCCAGTAGTATAAGGGCTCGGACAGGGACGGACTATGGCTACACCTTC. The whole variable domain, remainder taken from reference TRBV19 and TRBJ1-2, is DGGITQSPKYLFRKEGQNVTLSCEQNLNHDAMYWYRQDPGQGLRLIYYSQIVNDFQKGDIAEGYSVSREKKESFPLTVTSAQKNPTAFYLCASSIRARTGTDYGYTFGSGTRLTVV.

This chain joins TRBV2 and TRBJ2-3; D gene uncertain. The CDR3 contains 16 residues. Trimming cost V 7 bases and J 0 bases, with 17 bases left between them. Germline V gene lookup returns CDR1 SNHLY and CDR2 FYNNEI. CDR3 DNA sequence: TGTGCCAGCAACGGGCAATACACTTATAGCACAGATACGCAGTATTTT. Amino acids: CASNGQYTYSTDTQYF.

This chain links TRBV18 with TRBJ1-5; 9 positions agree with TRBD1. The germline CDR1 and CDR2 sequences are KGHSH and LQKENI. Trimming removed 6 bases from V and 3 bases from J; junction bases left unmatched: 6. The CDR3 contains 15 residues. CDR3 region: CASSPGTGYNQPQHF. DNA of the CDR3: TGTGCCAGCTCGCCCGGGACAGGGTACAATCAGCCCCAGCATTTT.

This clone was seen a single time. The chain combines TRBV11-3 with TRBJ1-1, with D uncertain. The CDR3 contains 13 residues. With 4 bases removed from V and 3 bases from J, the gap between germline ends came to 9 bases. Germline CDR1 and CDR2: SGHNT and YENEEA. CDR3 residues: CASSSLRHTEAFF. The CDR3 nucleotides read TGTGCCAGCAGCTCCCTCCGTCACACTGAAGCTTTCTTT. The variable domain in full, with the rest retrieved from reference TRBV11-3 and TRBJ1-1, is EAGVVQSPRYKIIEKKQPVAFWCNPISGHNTLYWYLQNLGQGPELLIRYENEEAVDDSQLPKDRFSAERLKGVDSTLKIQPAELGDSAVYLCASSSLRHTEAFFGQGTRLTVV.